The 21 T cell receptor beta chains below come from one sample, sequenced in a study of T cell repertoires in cytomegalovirus infection. TCRdb passed the reads through MiXCR, listing each CDR3 protein once. The table lists about 740,000 distinct CDR3 sequences, 35% of them singletons. The sample was PBMCs. These receptors originate from a human donor in good health (CMV status not recorded). Some clones in this sample may be carry-over from other donors' samples.

About this clonotype itself: A junction end diverges from the germline sequence, so it may reflect a read error. The rearrangement joins TRBV6-8 to TRBJ2-3, with D unclear. This CDR3 spans 13 amino acids. CDR1 MNHGY and CDR2 SAAAGT come from the germline V gene. The CDR3 DNA is TGTGCCAGCAACAACGGCCGCACAGATACGCATTATTTT. It yields the protein CASNNGRTDTHYF.

This clonotype was recorded a few times. The rearrangement uses TRBV7-8 and TRBJ1-6, with no clear D. This CDR3 contains 13 residues. V was shortened by 1 base and J by 10 bases, with 8 bases between the two germline ends. Germline V gene lookup returns CDR1 SGHVS and CDR2 FQNEAQ. CDR3 nucleotide sequence: TGTGCCAGCAGCTTAGACGCTGGATCACCCCTCCACTTT. The encoded protein is CASSLDAGSPLHF.

This clonotype has at least ten counts. The chain links TRBV24-1 to TRBJ2-5, with D possibly matching TRBD2 (6 bases). V was shortened by 7 bases and J by 4 bases, with 9 bases between the two germline ends. The CDR3 loop spans 12 amino acids. Germline V lookup: CDR1 KGHDR, CDR2 SFDVKD. For the CDR3, the DNA is TGTGCCACCAGGAAGGGAGGAGAGACCCAGTACTTC. Its translation is CATRKGGETQYF.

This clonotype showed up just a few times. This rearrangement joins TRBV12-3 or TRBV12-4 to TRBJ1-5; D unclear. CDR3 length: 14 residues. V was cut by 7 bases and J by 8 bases, with 18 bases left in between. Written as DNA, the CDR3 is TGTGCCAGCACCCCTGGCGGCGGTTGGGAGCCCCAGCATTTT. This sequence encodes CASTPGGGWEPQHF.

V usage is TRBV20-1 and J usage is TRBJ2-1; 9 nucleotides line up with TRBD2. V lost 1 base and J lost 4; bases outside the gene matches: 14. Germline V gene lookup returns CDR1 DFQATT and CDR2 SNEGSKA (reference sequence). The CDR3 totals 18 residues. Here the CDR3 reads CSARGTSGPTANYNEQFF. The CDR3 bases are TGCAGTGCTAGAGGCACTAGCGGGCCCACCGCGAATTACAATGAGCAGTTCTTC.

This clonotype was counted a few times. The chain recombines TRBV2 with TRBJ1-1, with unresolved D. This CDR3 comprises 12 residues. V was shortened by 6 bases and J by 7 bases, with 12 bases between the two germline ends. CDR1 and CDR2 (germline): SNHLY, FYNNEI. In DNA form, the CDR3 reads TGTGCCAGCAGCCCGAAGTTTTTTGAAGCTTTCTTT. Translated: CASSPKFFEAFF.

V and J are TRBV7-2 and TRBJ2-3; D not certain. The germline V gene encodes CDR1 SGHTA and CDR2 FQGNSA. The ends were cut back, 4 bases at V and 2 bases at J, with 16 bases in the middle. The CDR3 has 16 residues. The CDR3 loop reads CASSWSTGPPTDTQYF. The CDR3 DNA reads as TGTGCCAGCAGCTGGAGTACGGGCCCTCCCACAGATACGCAGTATTTT.

The chain recombines TRBV19 with TRBJ2-1, with D unresolved. The ends were cut back, 7 bases at V and 0 bases at J, with 10 bases in the middle. The CDR3 is made up of 14 amino acids. Germline V gives CDR1 LNHDA, CDR2 SQIVND (reference sequence). The chain's CDR3 is CASIGRSSYNEQFF. CDR3 bases: TGTGCCAGTATCGGCCGTAGCTCCTACAATGAGCAGTTCTTC.

The rearrangement joins TRBV4-1 to TRBJ2-7, with TRBD1 matching 7 bases. Germline V gene lookup returns CDR1 MGHRA and CDR2 YSYEKL. Trimming cost V 1 base and J 7 bases; bases outside gene matches: 10. The CDR3 sequence is 15 residues long. The CDR3 DNA reads as TGCGCCAGCAGCCAAGTAGGGGGACAGTGGCGGGAGCAGTACTTC. As protein: CASSQVGGQWREQYF.

This rearrangement joins TRBV5-4 to TRBJ2-2; 7 bases fit TRBD1. The CDR3 spans 16 residues. V lost 4 bases, J lost 0 bases, and 6 bases stayed unmatched. The germline CDR1 and CDR2 sequences are SGHNT and YYREEE (reference sequence). The DNA of the CDR3 is TGTGCCAGCAGCCAGGACACAGGGGCGAACACCGGGGAGCTGTTTTTT. Translating it yields CASSQDTGANTGELFF.

This clonotype has only a few counts. The rearrangement links TRBV29-1 to TRBJ2-2; D tentatively fits TRBD1 or TRBD2 (5 bases each). Trimming took off 5 bases at V and 0 bases at J, with 13 bases between the two ends. The CDR3 has 15 amino acids. Germline V gene data show CDR1 as SQVTM and CDR2 as ANQGSEA. The CDR3 region is CSVYSGTPNTGELFF. In DNA form, the CDR3 reads TGCAGCGTTTACTCCGGGACGCCGAACACCGGGGAGCTGTTTTTT.

This clonotype was seen a few times. The chain links TRBV24-1 to TRBJ1-1; D gene ambiguous. CDR1 is KGHDR and CDR2 is SFDVKD in the germline V gene. Trimming removed 4 bases at V and 10 bases at J, with 18 bases between. The CDR3 sequence is 14 residues long. CDR3 DNA sequence: TGTGCCACCAGTGAACCCCAGTACGGGTGGGGAGCTTTCTTT. Translation: CATSEPQYGWGAFF.

There are many counts of this clonotype. The CDR3 DNA reads TGTGCCAGCAGCCGTTCCAGCGTAATCTCTGGAAACACCATATATTTT. Translated, it gives CASSRSSVISGNTIYF. The chain recombines TRBV7-8 with TRBJ1-3; no clear D. Trimming stripped 5 bases from V and 0 bases from J, with 14 bases between. Germline CDR1 and CDR2: SGHVS and FQNEAQ. The CDR3 is made up of 16 amino acids.

This clonotype appeared many times. The rearrangement uses TRBV7-8 and TRBJ2-2; D not resolved. Germline V gene lookup returns CDR1 SGHVS and CDR2 FQNEAQ. V was shortened by 1 base and J by 6 bases, with 9 bases between the two germline ends. This CDR3 is built from 14 residues. The CDR3 region has the DNA TGTGCCAGCAGCTTAGTGTCGAATGCCGGGGAGCTGTTTTTT. This codes for CASSLVSNAGELFF.

This clonotype appeared a few times. This chain links TRBV7-2 with TRBJ1-4; 9 positions agree with TRBD1. The germline V gene has CDR1 SGHTA and CDR2 FQGNSA. The CDR3 runs to 17 residues. The trim removed 5 bases at V and 4 bases at J, leaving 11 bases unmatched. For the CDR3, the DNA is TGTGCCAGCAGCCAGCGATTGGGACAGGGCGATAATGAAAAACTGTTTTTT. Residues: CASSQRLGQGDNEKLFF. Supplemented by reference TRBV7-2 and TRBJ1-4, the full variable domain reads GAGVSQSPSNKVTEKGKDVELRCDPISGHTALYWYRQSLGQGLEFLIYFQGNSAPDKSGLPSDRFSAERTGGSVSTLTIQRTQQEDSAVYLCASSQRLGQGDNEKLFFGSGTQLSVL.

This clonotype was seen a few times. V gene TRBV12-3 or TRBV12-4 combines with J gene TRBJ2-3, with D perhaps TRBD1 (6 bases). The CDR3 runs to 16 residues. Trimming cost V 6 bases and J 2 bases, with 18 bases left between them. The CDR3 sequence is CASSLKTGSSTDTQYF. Written as DNA, the CDR3 is TGTGCCAGCAGCCTAAAGACAGGATCATCCACAGATACGCAGTATTTT.

The gene calls are TRBV28 and TRBJ2-7; TRBD1 matches at 7 bases. V shed 3 bases, J shed 3 bases, and the junction held 5 bases outside the gene matches. This CDR3 is 14 amino acids long. The germline CDR1 and CDR2 sequences are MDHEN and SYDVKM. CDR3 coding DNA: TGTGCCAGCAGTTTTTCCACAGGGGTCTACGAGCAGTACTTC. Translation gives CASSFSTGVYEQYF.

In its sample, this clonotype was seen once. The CDR3 loop is CASTVGASSYNEQFF. In nucleotides, the CDR3 is TGTGCCAGCACCGTGGGCGCGAGCTCCTACAATGAGCAGTTCTTC. The chain carries TRBV5-4 and TRBJ2-1; D gene unclear. V was pared by 6 bases and J by 0 bases, with 13 bases between. Germline CDR1 SGHNT, CDR2 YYREEE (reference sequence). This CDR3 is 15 amino acids long.

The chain uses TRBV19 and TRBJ2-5; D unclear. Trimming stripped 3 bases from V and 4 bases from J, with 12 bases between. The CDR3 runs to 14 residues. CDR1 and CDR2 (germline): LNHDA, SQIVND (reference sequence). The CDR3 region is CASSIGVGRETQYF. Written as DNA, the CDR3 is TGTGCCAGTAGTATTGGGGTAGGACGAGAGACCCAGTACTTC. The complete variable domain, with remaining parts taken from reference TRBV19 and TRBJ2-5, reads DGGITQSPKYLFRKEGQNVTLSCEQNLNHDAMYWYRQDPGQGLRLIYYSQIVNDFQKGDIAEGYSVSREKKESFPLTVTSAQKNPTAFYLCASSIGVGRETQYFGPGTRLLVL.

This clonotype was found a few times. The chain joins TRBV10-3 to TRBJ2-2, with 9 bases fitting TRBD2. The J segment lost 1 base and the V segment lost 10 bases, leaving 7 bases of the junction unmatched. The CDR3 has 15 residues. Germline loops: CDR1 ENHRY, CDR2 SYGVKD. The CDR3 bases are TGTGCCACTTCGCTAGCGGGAAAGAACACCGGGGAGCTGTTTTTT. Translating it yields CATSLAGKNTGELFF.

Ten or more counts support this clonotype. The J gene is TRBJ2-5, the V gene TRBV7-2, with D possibly matching TRBD2 (6 bases). Germline CDR1 SGHTA, CDR2 FQGNSA. V lost 4 bases and J 5 bases, leaving 11 bases between the germline ends. The CDR3 loop spans 13 amino acids. CDR3: CASSSTRQETQYF. Here the CDR3 DNA reads TGTGCCAGCAGCTCGACTAGACAGGAGACCCAGTACTTC.